The T cell receptor beta chain described here comes from a study of blood T cell repertoires in COVID-19. Study-wide context: Collection of acute and convalescent COVID-19 samples took place in the United States, Italy and Spain.

Source study methods: For nucleated cells, counts were estimated from reference gene primer amplification. TCRdb keeps only in-frame clones here, not all; method: immunoSEQ multiplex PCR. V, J and clone size are taken as reported in that table, and D and trimming were inferred from the DNA itself. The profile shows 150,000 or so clones, around 80% of them singletons. Recruits, aged roughly 18 to 100 years, lived in 25 or so US areas. It was within 2 weeks before study entry that exposed participants met a COVID-19 case. Per the germline V gene, CDR1 is MGHDK and CDR2 is SYGVNS. The CDR3 loop spans 14 amino acids. The V and J ends lost 4 bases and 6 bases respectively, with 15 bases between them.

Material for sequencing was PBMCs or T cells enriched from blood (not recorded which). This TCR came from a man between 65 and 85 years old who had been exposed to COVID-19. The rearrangement joins TRBV25-1 to TRBJ1-2; D perhaps matches TRBD1 (6 bases). CDR3 in amino acids: CASSGNTGRNGYTF. The CDR3 bases are TGTGCCAGCAGTGGCAATACAGGGCGGAATGGCTACACCTTC.